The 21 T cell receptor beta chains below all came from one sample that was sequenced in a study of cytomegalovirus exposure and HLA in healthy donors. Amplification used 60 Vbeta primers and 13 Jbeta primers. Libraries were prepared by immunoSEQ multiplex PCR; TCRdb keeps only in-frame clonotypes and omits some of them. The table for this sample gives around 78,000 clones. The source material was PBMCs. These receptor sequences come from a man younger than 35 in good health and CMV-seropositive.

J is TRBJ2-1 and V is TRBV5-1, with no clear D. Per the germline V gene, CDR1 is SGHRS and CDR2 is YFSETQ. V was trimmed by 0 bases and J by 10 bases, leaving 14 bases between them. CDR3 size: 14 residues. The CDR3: CASSLGQRRPEQFF. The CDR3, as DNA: TGCGCCAGCAGCTTGGGGCAAAGGCGGCCCGAGCAGTTCTTC.

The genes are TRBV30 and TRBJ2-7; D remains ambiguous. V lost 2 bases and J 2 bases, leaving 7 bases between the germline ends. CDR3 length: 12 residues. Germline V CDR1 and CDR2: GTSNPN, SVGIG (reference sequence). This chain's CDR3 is CAWSFSAYEQYF. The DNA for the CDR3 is TGTGCCTGGAGTTTCTCGGCCTACGAGCAGTACTTC.

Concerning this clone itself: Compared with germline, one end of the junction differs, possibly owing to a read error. The CDR3: CASSSPTDTHYEQYF. DNA of the CDR3: TGTGCCAGCTCATCACCGACAGACACCCACTACGAGCAGTACTTC. V usage is TRBV18 and J usage is TRBJ2-7; TRBD1 is a possible D gene (5 bases). This CDR3 is 15 amino acids long. Germline CDR1 reads KGHSH; CDR2 reads LQKENI.

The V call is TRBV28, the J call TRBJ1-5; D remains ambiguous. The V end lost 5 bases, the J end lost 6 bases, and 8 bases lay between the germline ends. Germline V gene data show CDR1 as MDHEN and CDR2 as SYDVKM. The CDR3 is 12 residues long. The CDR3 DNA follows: TGTGCCAGCAGTCCCGAGGCTCAGCCCCAGCATTTT. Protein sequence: CASSPEAQPQHF.

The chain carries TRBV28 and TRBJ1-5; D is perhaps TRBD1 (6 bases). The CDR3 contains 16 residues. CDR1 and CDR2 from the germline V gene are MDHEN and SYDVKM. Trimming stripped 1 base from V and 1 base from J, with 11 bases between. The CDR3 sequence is CASSLSGGRSNQPQHF. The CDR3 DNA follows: TGTGCCAGCAGTTTATCGGGGGGGCGAAGCAATCAGCCCCAGCATTTT.

CDR3 in DNA: TGTGCCAGCAGTGGGGCTCGCGAAGCTTTCTTT. Amino acid sequence: CASSGAREAFF. The genes are TRBV6-5 and TRBJ1-1, with D perhaps matching TRBD1 (5 bases). The ends were cut back, 5 bases at V and 8 bases at J, with 9 bases in the middle. There are 11 residues in the CDR3. Germline lookup yields CDR1 MNHEY and CDR2 SVGAGI.

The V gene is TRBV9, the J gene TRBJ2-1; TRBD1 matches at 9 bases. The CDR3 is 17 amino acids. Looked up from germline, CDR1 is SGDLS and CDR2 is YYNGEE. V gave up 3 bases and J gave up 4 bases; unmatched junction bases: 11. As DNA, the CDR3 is TGTGCCAGCAGCGCCTTTTTACAGGGGGCCTCTTACAATGAGCAGTTCTTC. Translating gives CASSAFLQGASYNEQFF.

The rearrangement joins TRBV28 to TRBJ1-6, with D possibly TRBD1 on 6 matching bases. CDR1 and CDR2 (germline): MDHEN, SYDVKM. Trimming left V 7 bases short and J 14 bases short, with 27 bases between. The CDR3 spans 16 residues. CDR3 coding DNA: TGTGCCAGCACCCAAGCAGGTGGCGGGCGAGGGGGAACCCTCCACTTT. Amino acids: CASTQAGGGRGGTLHF.

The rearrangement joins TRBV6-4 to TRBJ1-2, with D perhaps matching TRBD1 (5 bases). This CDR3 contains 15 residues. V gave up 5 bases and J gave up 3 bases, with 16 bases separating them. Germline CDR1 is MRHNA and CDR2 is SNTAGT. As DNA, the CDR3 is TGTGCCAGCAGTCCATATCGGGGGGTGGACTATGGCTACACCTTC. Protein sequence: CASSPYRGVDYGYTF.

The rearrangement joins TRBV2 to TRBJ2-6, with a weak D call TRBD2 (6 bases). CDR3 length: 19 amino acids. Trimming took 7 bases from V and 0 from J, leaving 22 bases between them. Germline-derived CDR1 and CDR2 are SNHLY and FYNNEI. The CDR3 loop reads CASTPVGGGISSGANVLTF. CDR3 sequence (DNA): TGTGCCAGCACTCCCGTGGGAGGAGGCATTAGCTCTGGGGCCAACGTCCTGACTTTC.

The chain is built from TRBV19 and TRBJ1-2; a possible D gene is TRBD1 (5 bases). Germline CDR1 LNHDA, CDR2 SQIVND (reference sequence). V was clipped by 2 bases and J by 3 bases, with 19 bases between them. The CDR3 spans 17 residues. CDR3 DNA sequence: TGTGCCAGTAGTATAAAGTTCACAAGGGGCGCTGACTATGGCTACACCTTC. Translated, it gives CASSIKFTRGADYGYTF.

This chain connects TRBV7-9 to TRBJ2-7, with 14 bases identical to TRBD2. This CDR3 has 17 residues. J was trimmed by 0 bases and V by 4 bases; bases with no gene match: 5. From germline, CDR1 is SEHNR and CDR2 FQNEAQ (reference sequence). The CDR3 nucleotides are TGTGCCAGCAGCTCCTTCGGGACTAGCGGGAGCTCCTACGAGCAGTACTTC. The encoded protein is CASSSFGTSGSSYEQYF.

In DNA, the CDR3 is TGCAGCGGGGGGCAGCGGGGGGGTAATACGCAGTATTTT. This translates into CSGGQRGGNTQYF. The chain carries TRBV29-1 and TRBJ2-3; 10 nucleotides agree with TRBD2. Germline-derived CDR1 and CDR2 are SQVTM and ANQGSEA. V was pared by 7 bases and J by 7 bases, with 8 bases of the junction left unmatched. This CDR3 region has 13 residues.

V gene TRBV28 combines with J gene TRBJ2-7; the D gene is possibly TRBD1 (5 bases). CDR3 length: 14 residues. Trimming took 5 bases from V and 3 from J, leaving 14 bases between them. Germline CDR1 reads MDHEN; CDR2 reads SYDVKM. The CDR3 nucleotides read TGTGCCAGCAGTCCCCCGGACACTTTCTACGAGCAGTACTTC. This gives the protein CASSPPDTFYEQYF.

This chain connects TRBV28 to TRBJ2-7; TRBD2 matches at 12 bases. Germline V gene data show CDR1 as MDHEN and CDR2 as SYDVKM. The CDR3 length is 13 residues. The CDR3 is CVASLAGGDEQYF. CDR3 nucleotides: TGTGTGGCGTCACTAGCGGGGGGCGACGAGCAGTACTTC.

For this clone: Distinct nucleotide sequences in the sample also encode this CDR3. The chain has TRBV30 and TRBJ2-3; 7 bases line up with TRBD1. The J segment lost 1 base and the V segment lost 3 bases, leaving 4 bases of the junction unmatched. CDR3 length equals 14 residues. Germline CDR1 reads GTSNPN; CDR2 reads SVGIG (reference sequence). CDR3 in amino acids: CAWSRTGGTDTQYF. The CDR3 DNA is TGTGCCTGGAGCCGCACAGGGGGCACAGATACGCAGTATTTT.

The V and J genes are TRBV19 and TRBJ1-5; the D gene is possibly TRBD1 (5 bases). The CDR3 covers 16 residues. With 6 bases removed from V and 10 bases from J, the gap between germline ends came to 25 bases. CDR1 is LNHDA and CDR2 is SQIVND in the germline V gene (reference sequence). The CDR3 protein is CASSFTGTPFFNPQHF. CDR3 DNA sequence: TGTGCCAGTAGCTTCACCGGGACTCCTTTTTTTAATCCCCAGCATTTT.

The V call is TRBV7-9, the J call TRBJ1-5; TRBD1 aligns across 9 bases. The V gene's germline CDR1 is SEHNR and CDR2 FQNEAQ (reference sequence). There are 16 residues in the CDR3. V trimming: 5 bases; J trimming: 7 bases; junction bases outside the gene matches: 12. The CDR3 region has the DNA TGTGCCAGCAGCGCCCATGAGACAGGGGGAGGCCAGCCCCAGCATTTT. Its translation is CASSAHETGGGQPQHF.

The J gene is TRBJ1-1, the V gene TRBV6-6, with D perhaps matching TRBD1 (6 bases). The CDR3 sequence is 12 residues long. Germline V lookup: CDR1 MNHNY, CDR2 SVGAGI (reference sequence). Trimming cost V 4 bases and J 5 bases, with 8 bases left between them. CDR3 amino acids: CASSFGQTEAFF. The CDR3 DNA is TGTGCCAGCAGTTTCGGACAGACTGAAGCTTTCTTT.

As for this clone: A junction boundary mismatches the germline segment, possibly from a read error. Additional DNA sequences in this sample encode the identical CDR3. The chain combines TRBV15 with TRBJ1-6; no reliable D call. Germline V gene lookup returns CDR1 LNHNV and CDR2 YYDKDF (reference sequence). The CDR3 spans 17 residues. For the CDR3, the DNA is TGCGCCACCAGCGTTTTTCCCCCGAGCTCATATAATTCACCCCTCCACTTT. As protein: CATSVFPPSSYNSPLHF.

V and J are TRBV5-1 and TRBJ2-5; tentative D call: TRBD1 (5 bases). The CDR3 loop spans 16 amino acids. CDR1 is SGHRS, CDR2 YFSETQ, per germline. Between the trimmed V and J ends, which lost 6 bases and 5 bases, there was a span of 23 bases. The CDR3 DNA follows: TGCGCCAGCACCTGGTTAGCAGGCCCTAAGGGGGAGACCCAGTACTTC. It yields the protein CASTWLAGPKGETQYF.